This TCR beta chain was retrieved from a study of shared clonotypes between healthy human individuals. Comment on this clone: The sample holds other DNA sequences that translate to the same CDR3.

At deep level, the assay was performed. Using immunoSEQ multiplex PCR, the repertoire was profiled, and TCRdb retains in-frame clones only, with some absent. The data show about 710,000 clones, approximately 73% seen once. The sequence was obtained from a woman under 40 in good health. The material sequenced was memory CD4+ T cells sorted from blood. Subset reported: CD45RA-negative fraction.

CDR3 protein: CASSRGTDGNTIYF. CDR3 nucleotides: TGCGCCAGCAGCCGTGGGACAGATGGAAACACCATATATTTT. V and J are TRBV5-1 and TRBJ1-3; 7 positions agree with TRBD1. CDR1 SGHRS and CDR2 YFSETQ come from the germline V gene. This CDR3 region has 14 residues. Germline trimming cut 4 bases from V and 3 bases from J; bases unmatched to any gene: 4.